The following is a T cell receptor (beta chain) sequence with its context. These data come from a study of regulatory T cells in long-lasting Graves disease. Assembly of TCR beta libraries relied on iRepertoire HTBI primers together with Arm-PCR of CDR3 regions. TCRdb fed the multiplex PCR reads into MiXCR, producing one record per CDR3 protein. The sample yields around 330,000 distinct CDR3 sequences, over 15% seen once. Germline loops: CDR1 SGHTA, CDR2 FQGTGA. This CDR3 spans 15 amino acids. The V gene lost 2 bases and the J gene lost 8 bases, with 16 bases spanning the gap. As to time point: newly diagnosed GD, antithyroid drugs for less than 3 months. PBMCs provided the RNA from which the TCR library was made.

The chain carries TRBV7-3 and TRBJ2-1; D is ambiguous. The receptor comes from a female donor with Graves disease. The sequenced sample was peripheral blood mononuclear cells (PBMCs), obtained at new diagnosis, from a patient treated with antithyroid drugs. CDR3 coding DNA: TGTGCCAGCAGCTTACACATCCTCCCGCCCCATGAGCAGTTCTTC. Residues: CASSLHILPPHEQFF.